Below are 20 T cell receptor beta chains sequenced from a single sample in a study of blood T cell repertoires in COVID-19. The protocol was immunoSEQ multiplex PCR, while the TCRdb copy is restricted to in-frame clones and leaves out a portion. The sample carries around 450,000 clones, about 90% recorded once. What was sequenced was PBMCs or T cells enriched from blood (not recorded which). The receptors originated from a woman under 30 with acute COVID-19.

The gene calls are TRBV7-2 and TRBJ2-7; a weak D match, TRBD1 (5 bases). The germline CDR1 and CDR2 sequences are SGHTA and FQGNSA. Trimming pared 4 bases from V and 4 bases from J, leaving 8 bases between. The CDR3 has 12 residues. As DNA, the CDR3 is TGTGCCAGCAGCTGGGGCATTTACGAGCAGTACTTC. Translated: CASSWGIYEQYF.

The CDR3 loop is CSASTYEQYF. In nucleotides, the CDR3 is TGCAGTGCTAGTACTTACGAGCAGTACTTC. The rearrangement links TRBV20-1 to TRBJ2-7; the D is unclear. V was cut by 3 bases and J by 4 bases, with 4 bases left in between. The CDR3 is made up of 10 amino acids. Per germline, CDR1 DFQATT and CDR2 SNEGSKA (reference sequence).

The V call is TRBV10-1, the J call TRBJ2-7; 9 nucleotides align to TRBD1. Germline CDR1 and CDR2: WNHNN and SYGVQD (reference sequence). The CDR3 runs to 15 residues. V lost 3 bases and J lost 8; bases outside the gene matches: 11. The CDR3: CASSDSGTGLSQQYF. In nucleotides, the CDR3 is TGCGCCAGCAGTGATTCCGGGACAGGGCTCAGTCAGCAGTACTTC.

The gene calls are TRBV19 and TRBJ2-2; 7 bases align to TRBD1. Germline V CDR1 and CDR2: LNHDA, SQIVND (reference sequence). CDR3 size: 15 residues. The J segment lost 2 bases and the V segment lost 10 bases, leaving 10 bases of the junction unmatched. The CDR3 loop is CATNPGQHNTGELFF. CDR3 coding DNA: TGTGCCACAAACCCGGGACAGCACAACACCGGGGAGCTGTTTTTT.

CDR3 nucleotides: TGTGCCACCGGGGGGAATGGTTTCTTT. Translated: CATGGNGFF. The chain couples TRBV12-3 or TRBV12-4 to TRBJ1-1; weak D call: TRBD1 (5 bases). Trimming removed 10 bases from V and 13 bases from J, with 13 bases in between. This CDR3 has 9 residues.

This rearrangement joins TRBV6-5 to TRBJ2-5; TRBD1 agrees at 7 bases. This CDR3 is built from 14 residues. V shed 1 base and J 4 bases; nucleotides not matched to a gene: 3. In germline, CDR1 is MNHEY, CDR2 SVGAGI. CDR3 protein: CASSYFAGGETQYF. The DNA of the CDR3 is TGTGCCAGCAGTTACTTCGCAGGGGGAGAGACCCAGTACTTC.

The chain has TRBV5-1 and TRBJ2-1; perhaps TRBD2 as D (6 bases). Germline V gene sequence: CDR1 SGHRS, CDR2 YFSETQ. The CDR3 spans 13 residues. The V end lost 4 bases, the J end lost 10 bases, and 15 bases lay between the germline ends. CDR3 coding DNA: TGCGCCAGCAGCCCAGACCAGGAGGGAGAGCAGTTCTTC. It yields the protein CASSPDQEGEQFF.

This rearrangement joins TRBV9 to TRBJ2-1; 7 bases match TRBD2. Germline CDR1 SGDLS, CDR2 YYNGEE. V shed 0 bases, J shed 8 bases, and the junction held 8 bases outside the gene matches. This CDR3 has 15 residues. The DNA of the CDR3 is TGTGCCAGCAGCGTAGGCGGGAGCCCCGTCGATGAGCAGTTCTTC. Translating gives CASSVGGSPVDEQFF.

The V and J genes are TRBV5-1 and TRBJ1-2, with unresolved D. Germline CDR1 is SGHRS and CDR2 is YFSETQ. Trimming shortened V by 6 bases and J by 2 bases, and 20 bases separated the two germline ends. The CDR3 length is 16 residues. The CDR3 region has the DNA TGCGCCAGCAACGAACTAAGCGAGGGAGGAAACTATGGCTACACCTTC. Translation: CASNELSEGGNYGYTF.

The sample holds one count of this clone. Here the CDR3 DNA reads TGTGCCAGCAGCCCCTTGACAGGCAGCTCTGGAAACACCATATATTTT. Translation gives CASSPLTGSSGNTIYF. J is TRBJ1-3 and V is TRBV6-6, with D possibly TRBD1 on 6 matching bases. Germline CDR1 reads MNHNY; CDR2 reads SVGAGI (reference sequence). Trimming shortened V by 6 bases and J by 0 bases, and 15 bases separated the two germline ends. This CDR3 is 16 amino acids long.

The chain combines TRBV5-1 with TRBJ2-1; 8 bases fit TRBD1. The CDR3 is made up of 16 amino acids. Germline V CDR1 and CDR2: SGHRS, YFSETQ. V dropped 4 bases and J dropped 1; count of bases not matched to a gene: 7. The CDR3 bases are TGCGCCAGCAGCCAAACAGGGGGAAGGTCCTACAATGAGCAGTTCTTC. Amino acids: CASSQTGGRSYNEQFF.

The chain carries TRBV3-1 (or the pseudogene TRBV3-2) and TRBJ1-4; 9 positions agree with TRBD1. This CDR3 has 15 residues. The J segment lost 8 bases and the V segment lost 3 bases, leaving 7 bases of the junction unmatched. CDR1 LGHDT and CDR2 YNNKEL come from the germline V gene (reference sequence). The DNA for the CDR3 is TGTGCCAGCAGCCACGGGACAGGGATATCGGAAAAACTGTTTTTT. Translated, it gives CASSHGTGISEKLFF.

The chain links TRBV3-1 (or the pseudogene TRBV3-2) to TRBJ1-2; unclear D gene. Trimming removed 0 bases at V and 6 bases at J, with 8 bases between. This CDR3 comprises 13 residues. Germline CDR1 reads LGHDT; CDR2 reads YNNKEL (reference sequence). The CDR3 coding sequence is TGTGCCAGCAGCCAAGACGGACTGAATGGCTACACCTTC. It encodes CASSQDGLNGYTF.

CDR3 bases: TGTGCCAGCAGCCCCTCGGCAGGGGGCTACAATGAGCAGTTCTTC. Translation gives CASSPSAGGYNEQFF. The J gene is TRBJ2-1, the V gene TRBV28; 7 nucleotides line up with TRBD1. CDR1 and CDR2 (germline): MDHEN, SYDVKM. J was trimmed by 3 bases and V by 6 bases; bases with no gene match: 8. The CDR3 consists of 15 residues.

The chain joins TRBV3-1 (or the pseudogene TRBV3-2) to TRBJ2-7; D is possibly TRBD1 (5 bases). V was clipped by 1 base and J by 3 bases, with 22 bases between them. This CDR3 is 18 amino acids long. Germline V lookup: CDR1 LGHDT, CDR2 YNNKEL (reference sequence). The CDR3, as DNA: TGTGCCAGCAGCCAAGTTCGGTTTTTAGGGCAGGGCCGCTACGAGCAGTACTTC. It specifies CASSQVRFLGQGRYEQYF.

The CDR3 nucleotides are TGTGCCAGCACCCAACAGGGGATGGCTAGTCACGAGCAGTACTTC. This encodes CASTQQGMASHEQYF. The chain uses TRBV11-2 and TRBJ2-7; 7 bases match TRBD1. Germline assignment: CDR1 SGHAT and CDR2 FQNNGV. CDR3 size: 15 residues. V gave up 7 bases and J gave up 5 bases; unmatched junction bases: 14.

This chain uses TRBV20-1 with TRBJ2-5; TRBD2 matches 11 bases. J lost 5 bases, V lost 3 bases, and 8 bases had no gene match. CDR3 size: 15 residues. In germline, CDR1 is DFQATT, CDR2 SNEGSKA (reference sequence). The CDR3: CSASPLAGGGETQYF. CDR3 sequence (DNA): TGCAGTGCTAGTCCCCTAGCGGGGGGCGGGGAGACCCAGTACTTC.

The chain couples TRBV10-3 to TRBJ2-7; 9 bases are shared with TRBD1. Germline V gene lookup returns CDR1 ENHRY and CDR2 SYGVKD. After removal of 2 bases from V and 2 bases from J, the junction contained 4 bases not matched to a gene. This CDR3 contains 15 residues. The CDR3 here is CAISEEGQGPYEQYF. CDR3 nucleotide sequence: TGTGCCATCAGTGAGGAGGGACAGGGACCCTACGAGCAGTACTTC.

This sequence joins TRBV15 and TRBJ1-3; no clear D. This CDR3 is 16 amino acids long. V lost 0 bases to trimming and J lost 1 base, with 10 bases between them. The germline CDR1 and CDR2 sequences are LNHNV and YYDKDF (reference sequence). CDR3 DNA sequence: TGTGCCACCAGCAGAGATCCCGGAGTTTCTGGAAACACCATATATTTT. Its translation: CATSRDPGVSGNTIYF.

The V and J genes are TRBV2 and TRBJ2-2; maybe TRBD1 (5 bases). This CDR3 is built from 14 residues. Trimming left V 7 bases short and J 1 base short, with 10 bases between. In germline, CDR1 is SNHLY, CDR2 FYNNEI. CDR3 coding DNA: TGTGCCAGCATTACCGGACAGAACACCGGGGAGCTGTTTTTT. It encodes CASITGQNTGELFF.